One sample yielded the 12 T cell receptor beta chains listed below, sequenced in a study of technical replicates of blood from several donors. Clones were sequenced by immunoSEQ multiplex PCR, and TCRdb holds only the in-frame ones, with some missing. The sample shows under 90,000 clones, just over 95% of them seen only once. Sample: T cells isolated from PBMCs. The receptors come from a human donor in good health.

The J gene is TRBJ1-4, the V gene TRBV21-1; the DNA was not compared with TRBD1, the D call given in the table. TRBV21-1 counts as a pseudogene. CDR3 length equals 15 residues. CDR3: CASSNRPAGKEKLFF. For the CDR3, the DNA is TGTGCCAGCAGCAATAGGCCGGCAGGGAAGGAAAAACTGTTTTTT.

The chain has TRBV2 and TRBJ2-7; 7 nucleotides line up with TRBD1. This CDR3 is 12 amino acids long. The trim removed 5 bases at V and 8 bases at J, leaving 6 bases unmatched. Germline-derived CDR1 and CDR2 are SNHLY and FYNNEI. CDR3 region: CASSYDREQQYF. For the CDR3, the DNA is TGTGCCAGCAGTTACGACAGGGAGCAGCAGTACTTC.

This sequence joins TRBV29-1 and TRBJ2-3; TRBD2 might be the D (7 bases). Germline CDR1 is SQVTM and CDR2 is ANQGSEA. The CDR3 is 14 residues long. The V end was cut by 1 base, the J end by 2 bases, with 10 bases between. As DNA, the CDR3 is TGCAGCGTTGAAGGCCGGGGGGCCACAGATACGCAGTATTTT. Its translation: CSVEGRGATDTQYF.

This clone appeared once. V gene TRBV5-1 combines with J gene TRBJ2-2, with D possibly matching TRBD2 (7 bases). CDR1 is SGHRS and CDR2 is YFSETQ in the germline V gene. This CDR3 is built from 14 residues. V was pared by 5 bases and J by 3 bases, with 11 bases between. CDR3 nucleotide sequence: TGCGCCAGCAGAGAGGGGGGGGACACCGGGGAGCTGTTTTTT. This sequence encodes CASREGGDTGELFF.

This chain joins TRBV2 and TRBJ2-5, with D tentatively TRBD2 (6 bases). The last part of the DNA fits TRBJ2-7 better; the J call may be wrong. Germline-derived CDR1 and CDR2 are SNHLY and FYNNEI. The CDR3 is made up of 14 amino acids. The CDR3 is CASSDRDSFYEQYF. Written as DNA, the CDR3 is TGTGCCAGCAGTGACCGGGACTCTTTCTACGAGCAGTACTTC.

In regard to this clone: Sequence at one end of the junction differs from germline and may be a read error. This sample includes further DNA sequences coding for the same CDR3. This chain joins TRBV14 and TRBJ2-1; 8 bases line up with TRBD1. This CDR3 has 13 residues. CDR1 is SGHDN, CDR2 FVKESK, per germline. The CDR3 region has the DNA TGTGCTAGCAGCTACGGACAGGGTAATGAGCAGTTCTTC. Translating gives CASSYGQGNEQFF. Supplemented by reference TRBV14 and TRBJ2-1, the full variable domain reads EAGVTQFPSHSVIEKGQTVTLRCDPISGHDNLYWYRRVMGKEIKFLLHFVKESKQDESGMPNNRFLAERTGGTYSTLKVQPAELEDSGVYFCASSYGQGNEQFFGPGTRLTVL.

The rearrangement joins TRBV29-1 to TRBJ1-2, with 9 bases aligning to TRBD1. V gave up 2 bases and J gave up 0 bases; unmatched junction bases: 7. CDR1 is SQVTM and CDR2 is ANQGSEA in the germline V gene. The CDR3 has 16 amino acids. This chain's CDR3 is CSVEQDRGVANYGYTF. CDR3 DNA sequence: TGCAGCGTTGAACAGGACAGGGGAGTAGCTAACTATGGCTACACCTTC.

The CDR3 here is CASSLAQWSTGELFF. CDR3 coding DNA: TGCGCCAGCAGCTTGGCCCAGTGGAGCACCGGGGAGCTGTTTTTT. The chain is built from TRBV5-1 and TRBJ2-2; D not resolved. This CDR3 contains 15 residues. V was clipped by 0 bases and J by 4 bases, with 10 bases between them. Germline V gene sequence: CDR1 SGHRS, CDR2 YFSETQ.

This clone appeared once. V usage is TRBV28 and J usage is TRBJ2-7; 7 nucleotides agree with TRBD1. This CDR3 contains 15 residues. The V gene end was trimmed by 8 bases and the J gene end by 1 base; junction bases not matched to a gene: 11. The germline gives CDR1 MDHEN, CDR2 SYDVKM. The DNA of the CDR3 is TGTGCCAGCGCGACACAGGGGCCCGTTTCCTACGAGCAGTACTTC. Translating gives CASATQGPVSYEQYF.

This clone was found once. The chain couples TRBV9 to TRBJ2-1, with 8 bases matching TRBD2. The J segment lost 4 bases and the V segment lost 0 bases, leaving 3 bases of the junction unmatched. The CDR3 loop spans 15 amino acids. The germline V gene encodes CDR1 SGDLS and CDR2 YYNGEE. The CDR3 protein is CASSVGQRGYNEQFF. The CDR3 DNA is TGTGCCAGCAGCGTAGGTCAGCGGGGGTACAATGAGCAGTTCTTC.

The V and J genes are TRBV27 and TRBJ1-2; TRBD1 matches at 8 bases. Germline loops: CDR1 MNHEY, CDR2 SMNVEV (reference sequence). J was trimmed by 0 bases and V by 7 bases; bases with no gene match: 7. There are 15 residues in the CDR3. In DNA, the CDR3 is TGTGCCAGCACTTCAGGGGGCCACGCTAACTATGGCTACACCTTC. It translates to CASTSGGHANYGYTF.

Only one count was recorded for this clone. The rearrangement links TRBV6-6 to TRBJ1-5; D is perhaps TRBD1 (6 bases). CDR1 and CDR2 (germline): MNHNY, SVGAGI (reference sequence). This CDR3 contains 14 residues. The ends were cut back, 2 bases at V and 5 bases at J, with 10 bases in the middle. The CDR3 region is CASSYRGGDQPQHF. The CDR3 region has the DNA TGTGCCAGCAGTTACAGAGGGGGGGATCAGCCCCAGCATTTT.